This T cell receptor beta chain originates from a study of OX40 agonist ivuxolimab in advanced cancers. Study context: Ivuxolimab, which patients received intravenously every 2 weeks, was dosed at 0.01 to 10 mg/kg. The eligibility criteria allowed prior anti-PD-1, anti-PD-L1 or anti-CTLA-4 therapy, and 40% had some. Findings of the study overall: The antigen specificity of the peripheral T cells (those that were expanded) was not determined.

Germline CDR1 is GTSNPN and CDR2 is SVGIG (reference sequence). There are 13 residues in the CDR3. V lost 4 bases and J lost 5, with 14 bases in between. Details on this clone: The antigen is undetermined.

TCRdb's copy holds only in-frame clones and misses some; the assay was immunoSEQ multiplex PCR. Altogether fewer than 85,000 clones are present, about nine tenths being singletons, with the ten largest covering more than 2.5%. This clonotype was obtained from an adult with an advanced solid tumor such as melanoma, head and neck, liver or kidney cancer. V and J are TRBV30 and TRBJ1-2; possibly TRBD1 for D (5 bases). The sequences come from CD4+ or CD8+ T cells sorted from blood, collected in a trial of the OX40 agonist ivuxolimab. The CDR3 DNA sequence: TGTGCCTGGACAGGGTCGCCTTCTTATGGCTACACCTTC. Its protein product is CAWTGSPSYGYTF.